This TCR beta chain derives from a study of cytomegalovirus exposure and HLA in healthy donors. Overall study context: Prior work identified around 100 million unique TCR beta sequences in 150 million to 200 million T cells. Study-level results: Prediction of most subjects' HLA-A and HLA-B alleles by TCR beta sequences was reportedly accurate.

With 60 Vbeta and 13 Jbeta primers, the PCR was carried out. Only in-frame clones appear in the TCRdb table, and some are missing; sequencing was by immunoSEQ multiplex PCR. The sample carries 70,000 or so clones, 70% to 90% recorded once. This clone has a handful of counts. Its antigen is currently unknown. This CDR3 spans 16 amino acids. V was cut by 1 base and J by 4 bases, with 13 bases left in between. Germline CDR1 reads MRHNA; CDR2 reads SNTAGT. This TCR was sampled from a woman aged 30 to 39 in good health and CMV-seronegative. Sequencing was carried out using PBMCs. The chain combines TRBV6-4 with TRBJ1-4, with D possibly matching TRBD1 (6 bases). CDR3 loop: CASSDFWTVLNEKLFF. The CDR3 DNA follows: TGTGCCAGCAGTGACTTCTGGACAGTCCTTAATGAAAAACTGTTTTTT.